This T cell receptor (beta chain) was recovered during a study of blood T cell repertoires in COVID-19. In the original analysis: By means of reference gene primer amplification, nucleated cell counts were estimated. Clones were read by immunoSEQ multiplex PCR, and TCRdb kept only the in-frame ones, dropping some. V and J calls plus clone size are reproduced from that table; the DNA served to infer D and trimming. The sample lists more than 200,000 clones, nearly 90% occurring once. Germline V gene lookup returns CDR1 SEHNR and CDR2 FQNEAQ (reference sequence). This CDR3 has 16 residues. V was shortened by 1 base and J by 5 bases, with 15 bases between the two germline ends.

The receptor was isolated from a young man who had recovered from COVID-19. The rearrangement joins TRBV7-9 to TRBJ1-5; possible D gene TRBD1, 5 bases. Sequencing input: PBMCs or T cells enriched from blood (not recorded which). DNA for the CDR3: TGTGCCAGCAGCTTAGAAAGACAGTCCCGAGATCAGCCCCAGCATTTT. Its protein product is CASSLERQSRDQPQHF.